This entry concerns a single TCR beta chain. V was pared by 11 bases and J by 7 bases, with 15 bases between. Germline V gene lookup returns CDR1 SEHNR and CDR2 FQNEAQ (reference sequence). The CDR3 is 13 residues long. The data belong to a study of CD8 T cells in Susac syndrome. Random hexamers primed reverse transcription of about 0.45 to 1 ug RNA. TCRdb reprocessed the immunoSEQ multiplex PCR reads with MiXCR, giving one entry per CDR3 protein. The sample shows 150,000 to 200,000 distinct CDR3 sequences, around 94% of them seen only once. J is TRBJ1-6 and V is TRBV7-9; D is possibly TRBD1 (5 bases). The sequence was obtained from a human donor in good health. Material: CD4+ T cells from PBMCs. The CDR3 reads CAQSAGQNSPLHF. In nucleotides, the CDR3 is TGTGCCCAGTCAGCAGGGCAAAATTCACCCCTCCACTTT.